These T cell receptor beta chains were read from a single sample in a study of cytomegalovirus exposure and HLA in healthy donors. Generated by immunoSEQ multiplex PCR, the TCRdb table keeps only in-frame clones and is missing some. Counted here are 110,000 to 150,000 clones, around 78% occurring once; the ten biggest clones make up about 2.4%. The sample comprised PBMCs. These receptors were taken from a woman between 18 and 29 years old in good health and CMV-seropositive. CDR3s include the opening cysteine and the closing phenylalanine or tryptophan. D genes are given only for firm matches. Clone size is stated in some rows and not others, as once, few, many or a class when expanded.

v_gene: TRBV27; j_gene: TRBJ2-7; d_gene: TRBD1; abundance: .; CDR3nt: TGTGCCAGCAGCGCCAGGGGGTTAGGGGACGAGCAGTACTTC; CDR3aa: CASSARGLGDEQYF
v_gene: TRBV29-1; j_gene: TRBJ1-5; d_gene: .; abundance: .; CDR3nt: TGCAGCGTTGACATCGACAGGCGGGCCGGTCAGCCCCAGCATTTT; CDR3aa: CSVDIDRRAGQPQHF
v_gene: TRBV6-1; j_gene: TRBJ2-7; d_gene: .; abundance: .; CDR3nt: TGTGCCAGCAGTGGACTCTCCTACGAGCAGTACTTC; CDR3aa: CASSGLSYEQYF
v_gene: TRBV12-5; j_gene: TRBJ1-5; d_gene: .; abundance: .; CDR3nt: TGTGCTAGCTGTCAGGCCAATCAGCCCCAGCATTTT; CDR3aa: CASCQANQPQHF
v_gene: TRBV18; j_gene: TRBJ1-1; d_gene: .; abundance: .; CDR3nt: TGTGCCAGCTCACCACTTTCGGTCCGTGGGAACACTGAAGCTTTCTTT; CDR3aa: CASSPLSVRGNTEAFF
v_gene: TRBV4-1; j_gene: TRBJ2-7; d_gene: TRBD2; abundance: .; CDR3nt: TGCGCCAGCAGCCAAGAATCTACAGGTAGCGGGGGCCATCTCTCCTACGAGCAGTACTTC; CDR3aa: CASSQESTGSGGHLSYEQYF
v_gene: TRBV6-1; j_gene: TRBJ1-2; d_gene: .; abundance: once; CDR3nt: TGTGCCAGCAGTGAAGGATCCCCAGGGTTTGGGTATGGCTACACCTTC; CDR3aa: CASSEGSPGFGYGYTF
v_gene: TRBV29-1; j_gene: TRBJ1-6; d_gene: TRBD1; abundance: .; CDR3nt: TGCAGCGTTGGGGACAGTTATAATTCACCCCTCCACTTT; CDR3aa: CSVGDSYNSPLHF
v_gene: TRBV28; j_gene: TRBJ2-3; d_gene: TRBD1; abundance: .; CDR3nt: TGTGCCAGCTGGCCCCCCCAGGGGGCCGACACAGATACGCAGTATTTT; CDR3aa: CASWPPQGADTDTQYF
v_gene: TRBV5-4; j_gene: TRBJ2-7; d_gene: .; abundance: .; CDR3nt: TGTGCCAGCAGCTTGTATTCAGGGCGCGAGCAGTACTTC; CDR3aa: CASSLYSGREQYF
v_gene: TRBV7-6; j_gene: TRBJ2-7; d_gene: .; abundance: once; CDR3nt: TGTGCCAGCAGCGTGCGGGACAGCAGGCCCCCCGAGCAGTACTTC; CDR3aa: CASSVRDSRPPEQYF
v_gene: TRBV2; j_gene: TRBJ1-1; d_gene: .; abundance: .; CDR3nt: TGTGCCAGCAGAACAGCTAACACTGAAGCTTTCTTT; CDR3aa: CASRTANTEAFF
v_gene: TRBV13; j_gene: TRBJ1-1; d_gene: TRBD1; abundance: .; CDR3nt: TGTGCCAGCAGCCTGGGGACAGGGGGACCGACGGGTGAAGCTTTCTTT; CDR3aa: CASSLGTGGPTGEAFF
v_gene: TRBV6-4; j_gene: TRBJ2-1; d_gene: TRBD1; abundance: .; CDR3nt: TGTGCCAGCAGTGACTCGACAGGGGGCTACAATGAGCAGTTCTTC; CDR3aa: CASSDSTGGYNEQFF
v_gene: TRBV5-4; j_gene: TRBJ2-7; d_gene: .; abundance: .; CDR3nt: TGTGCCAGCAGCTTGTTGGACAGCTCCTACGAGCAGTACTTC; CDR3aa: CASSLLDSSYEQYF
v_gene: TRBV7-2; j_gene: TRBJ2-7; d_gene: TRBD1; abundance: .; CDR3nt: TGTGCCAGCAGCCTACTAGACCCCGGGACAGCAGCCTACGAGCAGTACTTC; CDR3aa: CASSLLDPGTAAYEQYF
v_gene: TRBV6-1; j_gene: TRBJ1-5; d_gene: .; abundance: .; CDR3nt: TGTGCCAGCAGTTCCAGGGAAGGACAGCCCCAGCATTTT; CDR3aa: CASSSREGQPQHF
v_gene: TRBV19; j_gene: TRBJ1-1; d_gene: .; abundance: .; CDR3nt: TGTGCCAGTAGTATGGGGGGACGGTTGAACACTGAAGCTTTCTTT; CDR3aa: CASSMGGRLNTEAFF
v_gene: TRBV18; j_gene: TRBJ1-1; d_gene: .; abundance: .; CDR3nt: TGTGCCAGCTCCCTTAAAACCGGGACAGAAGCTTTCTTT; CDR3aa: CASSLKTGTEAFF
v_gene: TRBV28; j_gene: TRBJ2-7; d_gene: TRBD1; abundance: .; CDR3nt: TGTGCCAGCAGAGATTCCGGGACAGGGTCCTACGAGCAGTACTTC; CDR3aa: CASRDSGTGSYEQYF
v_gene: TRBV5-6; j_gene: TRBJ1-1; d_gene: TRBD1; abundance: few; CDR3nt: TGTGCCAGCAGCTTGACCGGGACAGGGGATGGGACTGAAGCTTTCTTT; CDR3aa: CASSLTGTGDGTEAFF
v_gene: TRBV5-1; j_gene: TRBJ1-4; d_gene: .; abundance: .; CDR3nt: TGCGCCAGCAGCTTGGAACCAGGGGCGGGTAAACTGTTTTTT; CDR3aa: CASSLEPGAGKLFF
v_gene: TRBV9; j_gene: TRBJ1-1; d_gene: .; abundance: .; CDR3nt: TGTGCCAGCGCCCGTCGGTGGAACACTGAAGCTTTCTTT; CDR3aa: CASARRWNTEAFF
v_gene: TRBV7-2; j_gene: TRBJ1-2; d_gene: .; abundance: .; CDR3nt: TGTGCCAGCAGCCCAGAAGGGGTTGAAGGCTACACCTTC; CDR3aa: CASSPEGVEGYTF
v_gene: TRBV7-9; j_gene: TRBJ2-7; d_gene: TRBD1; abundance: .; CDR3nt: TGTGCCAGCAGCCCGACAGGGACCTCCTACGAGCAGTACTTC; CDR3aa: CASSPTGTSYEQYF
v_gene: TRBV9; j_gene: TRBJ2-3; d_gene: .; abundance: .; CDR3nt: TGTGCCAGCAGCGTATTGGGGCGGACGGGACACCCAGATACGCAGTATTTT; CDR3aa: CASSVLGRTGHPDTQYF
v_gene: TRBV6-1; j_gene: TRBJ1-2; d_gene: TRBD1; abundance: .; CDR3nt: TGTGCCAGCAGAGACCGGGACAGGGGGATGAAGGGCTACACCTTC; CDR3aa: CASRDRDRGMKGYTF
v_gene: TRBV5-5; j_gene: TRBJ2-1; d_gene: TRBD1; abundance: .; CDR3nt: TGTGCCAGCGGGACCGACAGGGACGAGCAGTTCTTC; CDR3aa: CASGTDRDEQFF
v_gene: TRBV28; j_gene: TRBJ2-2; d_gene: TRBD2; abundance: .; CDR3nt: TGTGCCAGCAGTTTGGCTAGCGGGGACACCGGGGAGCTGTTTTTT; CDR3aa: CASSLASGDTGELFF